These 28 T cell receptor beta chains originate from one sample sequenced in a study of shared clonotypes between healthy human individuals. The assay was immunoSEQ multiplex PCR, and TCRdb's table has in-frame clones only and misses some. This table has a few million clones, about 93% appearing once. In the naive CD8 group, cells lacked CD45RO and were positively selected for CCR7, so terminally differentiated effector memory CD45RA+ cells were left out. The sample was naive CD8+ T cells from PBMCs. These receptors were taken from a man between 18 and 35 years old in good health. Some clones in this sample may be carry-over from other donors' samples.

Here the CDR3 reads CASSTGTARNNEQFF. The DNA for the CDR3 is TGTGCCAGTAGTACCGGGACAGCGCGAAACAATGAGCAGTTCTTC. The chain is built from TRBV19 and TRBJ2-1; 7 bases are shared with TRBD1. Looked up from germline, CDR1 is LNHDA and CDR2 is SQIVND (reference sequence). CDR3 length: 15 residues. V dropped 4 bases and J dropped 5; count of bases not matched to a gene: 8.

This clone was detected once. This sequence joins TRBV2 and TRBJ1-2, with D maybe TRBD1 (6 bases). The CDR3 sequence is 16 residues long. V was pared by 4 bases and J by 2 bases, with 17 bases between. The germline CDR1 and CDR2 sequences are SNHLY and FYNNEI. CDR3 amino acids: CASSVEGGRQNYGYTF. In DNA form, the CDR3 reads TGTGCCAGCAGTGTGGAGGGGGGCCGTCAAAACTATGGCTACACCTTC.

The chain has TRBV4-3 and TRBJ2-7, with 7 bases that match TRBD2. The trim removed 2 bases at V and 3 bases at J, leaving 7 bases unmatched. There are 15 residues in the CDR3. Germline V CDR1 and CDR2: LGHNA, YSLEER. CDR3 coding DNA: TGCGCCAGCAGCCAACGGACTAGAGGCGGCTACGAGCAGTACTTC. Residues: CASSQRTRGGYEQYF.

The chain recombines TRBV19 with TRBJ2-7, with 11 positions matching TRBD1. This CDR3 spans 14 amino acids. Germline V gene sequence: CDR1 LNHDA, CDR2 SQIVND (reference sequence). V lost 4 bases, J lost 5 bases, and 4 bases stayed unmatched. The CDR3 here is CASSRRTGGNEQYF. Here the CDR3 DNA reads TGTGCCAGTAGTAGGAGGACAGGGGGCAACGAGCAGTACTTC.

The V and J genes are TRBV27 and TRBJ2-7; possible D gene TRBD2, 6 bases. The CDR3 is 14 amino acids. Trimming removed 3 bases from V and 4 bases from J, with 13 bases in between. Germline CDR1 reads MNHEY; CDR2 reads SMNVEV (reference sequence). CDR3 coding DNA: TGTGCCAGCAGTTTGAAGCGGGTGGGATACGAGCAGTACTTC. Residues: CASSLKRVGYEQYF.

V usage is TRBV28 and J usage is TRBJ2-7; 9 bases fit TRBD1. CDR3 length: 15 amino acids. The V gene end was trimmed by 5 bases and the J gene end by 7 bases; junction bases not matched to a gene: 12. Germline loops: CDR1 MDHEN, CDR2 SYDVKM. Here the CDR3 DNA reads TGTGCCAGCAGTGAGGGGACGGGGACAGGGAGAGAGCAGTACTTC. Translation: CASSEGTGTGREQYF.

The CDR3 DNA reads TGTGCCAGCAGTTATACTGAGACGTCTAACTATGGCTACACCTTC. The encoded protein is CASSYTETSNYGYTF. The chain is built from TRBV6-5 and TRBJ1-2; D is undetermined. The CDR3 consists of 15 residues. Trimming cost V 3 bases and J 0 bases, with 11 bases left between them. Germline V gene data show CDR1 as MNHEY and CDR2 as SVGAGI.

The V and J genes are TRBV5-1 and TRBJ2-1; 12 bases match TRBD2. The CDR3 length is 17 residues. With 0 bases clipped from V and 6 bases from J, the junction kept 7 bases outside the gene matches. Germline CDR1 and CDR2: SGHRS and YFSETQ. The CDR3 nucleotides are TGCGCCAGCAGCTTGGTTCTAGCGGGAGGGCCGGTCAATGAGCAGTTCTTC. This encodes CASSLVLAGGPVNEQFF.

The V gene is TRBV5-5, the J gene TRBJ2-7, with 13 bases that match TRBD2. The CDR3 runs 16 residues. V shed 3 bases and J 0 bases; nucleotides not matched to a gene: 3. Per the germline V gene, CDR1 is SGHKS and CDR2 is YYEKEE (reference sequence). CDR3 loop: CASSSGLAGTSYEQYF. DNA for the CDR3: TGTGCCAGCAGCTCGGGACTAGCGGGAACCTCCTACGAGCAGTACTTC.

For this clone: This sample includes further DNA sequences coding for the same CDR3. The rearrangement uses TRBV7-8 and TRBJ2-5; the match to TRBD1 covers 11 bases. Germline-derived CDR1 and CDR2 are SGHVS and FQNEAQ. V lost 2 bases to trimming and J lost 2 bases; unmatched junction nucleotides: 1. CDR3 length: 15 residues. This CDR3 is CASSLRDRGQETQYF. The CDR3 bases are TGTGCCAGCAGCTTACGGGACAGGGGGCAAGAGACCCAGTACTTC.

The V and J genes are TRBV28 and TRBJ2-7, with D maybe TRBD1 (6 bases). CDR1 and CDR2 (germline): MDHEN, SYDVKM. Trimming took off 2 bases at V and 5 bases at J, with 10 bases between the two ends. The CDR3 totals 13 residues. CDR3 loop: CASSLARGHEQYF. The CDR3 bases are TGTGCCAGCAGTTTAGCCAGGGGCCACGAGCAGTACTTC.

V and J are TRBV9 and TRBJ2-7; a possible D gene is TRBD2 (5 bases). CDR1 is SGDLS, CDR2 YYNGEE, per germline. The CDR3 contains 15 residues. The ends were cut back, 0 bases at V and 3 bases at J, with 13 bases in the middle. CDR3 sequence: CASSVGLAGHYEQYF. The CDR3 DNA reads as TGTGCCAGCAGCGTAGGTCTAGCCGGGCACTACGAGCAGTACTTC.

V and J are TRBV19 and TRBJ2-2; D remains ambiguous. The germline V and J ends were trimmed by 5 bases and 7 bases, with 17 bases remaining between them. Germline CDR1 and CDR2: LNHDA and SQIVND (reference sequence). CDR3 length: 15 residues. CDR3 amino acids: CASSSMDRARGELFF. CDR3 coding DNA: TGTGCCAGTAGTTCAATGGACCGGGCCCGCGGGGAGCTGTTTTTT.

The rearrangement uses TRBV9 and TRBJ1-1; maybe TRBD1 (5 bases). Germline CDR1 is SGDLS and CDR2 is YYNGEE. The CDR3 is 15 amino acids. V was clipped by 2 bases and J by 2 bases, with 13 bases between them. CDR3 in amino acids: CASSVFPGSNTEAFF. CDR3 nucleotide sequence: TGTGCCAGCAGCGTTTTTCCAGGGTCAAACACTGAAGCTTTCTTT.

Only one count was recorded for this clone. The genes are TRBV7-8 and TRBJ1-2; D may be TRBD1 (5 bases). Looked up from germline, CDR1 is SGHVS and CDR2 is FQNEAQ. V gave up 1 base and J gave up 4 bases, with 13 bases separating them. The CDR3 runs 15 residues. For the CDR3, the DNA is TGTGCCAGCAGCTTAGTCCGGGGGAATGGCTATGGCTACACCTTC. Translation gives CASSLVRGNGYGYTF.

This clone was picked up one time. The rearrangement links TRBV9 to TRBJ2-3; 8 nucleotides align to TRBD2. The V gene's germline CDR1 is SGDLS and CDR2 YYNGEE. V shed 5 bases, J shed 5 bases, and the junction held 10 bases outside the gene matches. There are 15 residues in the CDR3. Here the CDR3 reads CASSEEREWGDTQYF. In DNA form, the CDR3 reads TGTGCCAGCAGTGAGGAGCGGGAGTGGGGAGATACGCAGTATTTT. The variable domain in full, with the rest retrieved from reference TRBV9 and TRBJ2-3, is DSGVTQTPKHLITATGQRVTLRCSPRSGDLSVYWYQQSLDQGLQFLIQYYNGEERAKGNILERFSAQQFPDLHSELNLSSLELGDSALYFCASSEEREWGDTQYFGPGTRLTVL.

This rearrangement joins TRBV2 to TRBJ1-2, with D uncertain. CDR1 SNHLY and CDR2 FYNNEI come from the germline V gene. The V gene lost 3 bases and the J gene lost 4 bases, with 9 bases spanning the gap. This CDR3 has 13 amino acids. The CDR3, as DNA: TGTGCCAGCAGTGACCAGGATAGCTATGGCTACACCTTC. Its protein is CASSDQDSYGYTF. The whole variable domain, filled in from reference TRBV2 and TRBJ1-2, reads EPEVTQTPSHQVTQMGQEVILRCVPISNHLYFYWYRQILGQKVEFLVSFYNNEISEKSEIFDDQFSVERPDGSNFTLKIRSTKLEDSAMYFCASSDQDSYGYTFGSGTRLTVV.

The rearrangement uses TRBV15 and TRBJ2-3; D gene uncertain. Germline V gene data show CDR1 as LNHNV and CDR2 as YYDKDF (reference sequence). V was shortened by 5 bases and J by 6 bases, with 15 bases between the two germline ends. The CDR3 has 14 residues. CDR3 in DNA: TGTGCCACCAGCCAACGACCGGGTGACGATACGCAGTATTTT. Its protein is CATSQRPGDDTQYF.

This sequence joins TRBV10-1 and TRBJ2-3; 13 bases match TRBD2. The CDR3 extends over 17 amino acids. The V gene's germline CDR1 is WNHNN and CDR2 SYGVQD (reference sequence). The ends lost 3 bases at V and 2 bases at J; junction bases unmatched: 5. This chain's CDR3 is CASSEGLAGALTDTQYF. The CDR3 DNA is TGCGCCAGCAGTGAAGGACTAGCGGGAGCGCTCACAGATACGCAGTATTTT.

The rearrangement uses TRBV9 and TRBJ2-3, with TRBD1 as a possible D gene (5 bases). The germline CDR1 and CDR2 sequences are SGDLS and YYNGEE. Between the trimmed V and J ends, which lost 0 bases and 1 base, there was a span of 9 bases. The CDR3 contains 15 residues. CDR3 nucleotides: TGTGCCAGCAGCGTAGTGGACAAGGGCACAGATACGCAGTATTTT. Residues: CASSVVDKGTDTQYF.

The chain couples TRBV7-9 to TRBJ1-2; D gene uncertain. The V end lost 1 base, the J end lost 2 bases, and 11 bases lay between the germline ends. The CDR3 length is 15 residues. Germline CDR1 is SEHNR and CDR2 is FQNEAQ (reference sequence). The CDR3 bases are TGTGCCAGCAGCTTAGAAGAGAACCAAAACTATGGCTACACCTTC. Translated, it gives CASSLEENQNYGYTF. Full variable domain (remainder filled in from reference TRBV7-9 and TRBJ1-2): DTGVSQNPRHKITKRGQNVTFRCDPISEHNRLYWYRQTLGQGPEFLTYFQNEAQLEKSRLLSDRFSAERPKGSFSTLEIQRTEQGDSAMYLCASSLEENQNYGYTFGSGTRLTVV.

This clone has more than one count but fewer than ten. The chain carries TRBV6-5 and TRBJ1-2; no reliable D call. Trimming removed 11 bases at V and 4 bases at J, with 11 bases between. Germline CDR1 is MNHEY and CDR2 is SVGAGI. This CDR3 comprises 11 residues. The CDR3 sequence is CAVADRYGYTF. CDR3 nucleotide sequence: TGTGCCGTGGCAGATCGCTATGGCTACACCTTC.

The V call is TRBV10-2, the J call TRBJ2-1, with D uncertain. CDR3 length: 18 amino acids. Germline CDR1 and CDR2: WSHSY and SAAADI. V was trimmed by 8 bases and J by 0 bases, leaving 23 bases between them. The CDR3 reads CASSDLTLAARSYNEQFF. The CDR3 DNA reads TGCGCCAGCTCCGACCTAACCCTGGCCGCACGCTCCTACAATGAGCAGTTCTTC.

The chain uses TRBV5-1 and TRBJ1-3, with 7 bases that match TRBD1. V lost 4 bases and J lost 4; bases outside the gene matches: 8. CDR3 length: 15 residues. From germline, CDR1 is SGHRS and CDR2 YFSETQ. The CDR3, as DNA: TGCGCCAGCAGCAGTACAGGGGCGGGAGGAAACACCATATATTTT. It is translated as CASSSTGAGGNTIYF.

The gene calls are TRBV15 and TRBJ2-2, with TRBD2 matching 15 bases. CDR1 LNHNV and CDR2 YYDKDF come from the germline V gene (reference sequence). This CDR3 has 18 residues. The trim removed 1 base at V and 5 bases at J, leaving 5 bases unmatched. The CDR3 sequence is CATSRGPGLAGGTGELFF. CDR3 coding DNA: TGTGCCACCAGCAGAGGGCCCGGACTAGCGGGAGGGACCGGGGAGCTGTTTTTT.

The rearrangement uses TRBV27 and TRBJ2-5, with D possibly matching TRBD2 (6 bases). This CDR3 has 14 residues. The ends were cut back, 6 bases at V and 2 bases at J, with 13 bases in the middle. The V gene's germline CDR1 is MNHEY and CDR2 SMNVEV (reference sequence). CDR3 in DNA: TGTGCCAGCAGACCCCGGGACTTACAAGAGACCCAGTACTTC. It encodes CASRPRDLQETQYF.

The V and J genes are TRBV7-2 and TRBJ2-7; possibly TRBD1 for D (5 bases). Trimming removed 3 bases from V and 2 bases from J, with 14 bases in between. Germline CDR1 and CDR2: SGHTA and FQGNSA. The CDR3 has 15 residues. The CDR3 is CASSFWTLGTYEQYF. The CDR3 DNA reads as TGTGCCAGCAGCTTTTGGACACTTGGTACCTACGAGCAGTACTTC.

J is TRBJ2-7 and V is TRBV29-1; the D gene is possibly TRBD1 (6 bases). The CDR3 runs 11 residues. From germline, CDR1 is SQVTM and CDR2 ANQGSEA. Trimming took off 5 bases at V and 4 bases at J, with 9 bases between the two ends. CDR3: CSVPQGYEQYF. Here the CDR3 DNA reads TGCAGCGTTCCACAGGGTTACGAGCAGTACTTC.